This TCR beta chain was sequenced during a study of blood T cell repertoires in COVID-19. At the level of the study: Both acute and convalescent COVID-19 samples were obtained from the United States, Italy and Spain. The cDNA or gDNA used as material had been derived from T cells, B-cell-depleted T cells, or PBMCs.

The V and J ends lost 3 bases and 8 bases respectively, with 14 bases between them. The CDR3 covers 14 residues. Per germline, CDR1 LNHDA and CDR2 SQIVND (reference sequence). In the original processing: Estimation of nucleated cell counts relied on the amplification of reference gene primers. Clones were sequenced by immunoSEQ multiplex PCR, and TCRdb holds only the in-frame ones, with some missing. The V and J calls and the clone size are those of that table, but D and trimming were determined from the DNA. The sample includes about 94,000 clones, over 75% seen only once; the top ten take 4.5% to 6%.

The receptor was derived from a woman at least 80 years old with acute or convalescent COVID-19. Sequenced: peripheral blood. The chain carries TRBV19 and TRBJ2-1, with a weak D call TRBD1 (6 bases). DNA of the CDR3: TGTGCCAGTAGTATCTTACAGGGAAGCGATGAGCAGTTCTTC. It encodes CASSILQGSDEQFF.